Listed below are T cell receptor beta chains from one sample, sequenced in a study of metastatic and nonmetastatic thyroid tumors. TCRdb re-called the PCR reads through MiXCR. Of about 19,000 clones in the sample, 25% to 30% were seen once. Sequencing input: blood. These receptors were taken from a male donor with papillary thyroid cancer or a benign thyroid nodule (not recorded which). Some clones in this sample may be carry-over from other donors' samples. The CDR3 runs from the conserved cysteine through the conserved F or W. The order of the fields is V gene, D gene, J gene, clone size, CDR3 DNA, CDR3 protein. The D gene is left open where the match is weak. Not every row has a clone size; where given, it reads once, few, many or a size class.

>TRBV5-4|TRBD1|TRBJ1-1|many
TGTGCCAGCAGTCCGGGACAGGTCACTGAAGCTTTCTTT
CASSPGQVTEAFF
>TRBV28|NA|TRBJ1-3|NA
TGTGCCAGCAGTCCCCCCATGTTCTCTGGAAACACCATATATTTT
CASSPPMFSGNTIYF
>TRBV7-9|NA|TRBJ1-3|NA
TGTGCCAGTGGCTCTGGAAACACCATATATTTT
CASGSGNTIYF
>TRBV30|NA|TRBJ1-1|NA
TGTGCCTGGGCACGGGTAAACACTGAAGCTTTCTTT
CAWARVNTEAFF
>TRBV5-1|NA|TRBJ2-3|few
TGCGCCAGCAGACTCACGCCCGGGAAGCGAGATACGCAGTATTTT
CASRLTPGKRDTQYF
>TRBV20-1|NA|TRBJ2-1|NA
TGCAGTGCTAGAGAGCCCCTCCCACTTAATCCGGCGTTAGAGCAGTTCTTC
CSAREPLPLNPALEQFF
>TRBV2|NA|TRBJ1-4|NA
TGTGCCAGCAGTGAAGGCGGACCGGGTGTAAAACTGTTTTTT
CASSEGGPGVKLFF
>TRBV28|NA|TRBJ1-3|medium-sized
TGTGCCAGCAGCGCACCGAAGACAGTCTCTGGAAACACCATATATTTT
CASSAPKTVSGNTIYF
>TRBV19|NA|TRBJ2-6|NA
TGTGCCAGTAGTATGCTCTCCGGGGCCAACGTCCTGACTTTC
CASSMLSGANVLTF
>TRBV10-2|NA|TRBJ2-5|NA
TGCGCCAGCAGCCAAACAGTTCAAGCAAGTGAGACCCAGTACTTC
CASSQTVQASETQYF
>TRBV6-5|NA|TRBJ2-1|few
TGTGCCAGCAGAGCAATTCAGGGGTTCACCTACAATGAGCAGTTCTTC
CASRAIQGFTYNEQFF
>TRBV4-1|NA|TRBJ2-7|NA
TGCGCCAGCAGCCAAGATCCCCTCCCCTCCGGGGGCGGCGAGCAGTACTTC
CASSQDPLPSGGGEQYF
>TRBV29-1|NA|TRBJ2-1|many
TGCAGCGTTGAAGAAGGGACACCGCGTTACAATGAGCAGTTCTTC
CSVEEGTPRYNEQFF
>TRBV7-3|NA|TRBJ2-1|many
TGTGCCAGCAGCTTAACGGCCCGGAGCAATGAGCAGTTCTTC
CASSLTARSNEQFF
>TRBV6-2/TRBV6-3|NA|TRBJ1-1|many
TGTGCCAGCAGTTACGGAGGCACTGAAGCTTTCTTT
CASSYGGTEAFF
>TRBV6-1|TRBD2|TRBJ2-1|medium-sized
TGTGCCAGCAGTCGACTAGCGGAAATCTCCTACAATGAGCAGTTCTTC
CASSRLAEISYNEQFF
>TRBV5-8|TRBD2|TRBJ2-3|NA
TGTGCCAGCAGGAGGGCGGGAGGAAGCACAGATACGCAGTATTTT
CASRRAGGSTDTQYF
>TRBV10-1|NA|TRBJ2-1|many
TGCGCCAGCAGTGATCTCTCCACGGGGAACTCCAATGAGCAGTTCTTC
CASSDLSTGNSNEQFF
>TRBV6-1|NA|TRBJ2-7|few
TGTGCCAGCAGTGAACCCTTCACTCAAGGGGCCTACGAGCAGTACTTC
CASSEPFTQGAYEQYF
>TRBV12-3/TRBV12-4|NA|TRBJ1-5|NA
TGTGCCAGCAGTTCAACCGGACAGAGTCAGCCCCAGCATTTT
CASSSTGQSQPQHF
>TRBV10-3|TRBD2|TRBJ2-3|few
TGTGCCATCAGTGCGACTAGCGGGAGTGCAGATACGCAGTATTTT
CAISATSGSADTQYF
>TRBV2|NA|TRBJ2-1|NA
TGTGCCAGCGGCCGGGGGCGGTCTATTAAGCAGTTCTTC
CASGRGRSIKQFF